Presented here are 7 T cell receptor beta chains from one specimen sequenced in a study of Ad26.COV2.S vaccination and SARS-CoV-2 variants. The protocol was immunoSEQ multiplex PCR, while the TCRdb copy is restricted to in-frame clones and leaves out a portion. The sample includes roughly 700,000 clones, more than 80% of them seen just once. Regarding treatment: approximately 18 received Ad26.COV2.S at low or high dose, single or two shots; about 5 received placebo; per-sample allocation not given. Day 63 after the first injection of vaccine or placebo was the sampling time. The sample here was peripheral blood, taken in a trial of Ad26.COV2.S vaccine versus placebo. Every receptor here comes from a person between 18 and 65 years old who received the Ad26.COV2.S COVID-19 vaccine or a placebo.

This clone was seen a single time. The chain links TRBV6-5 to TRBJ1-4; the match to TRBD1 covers 11 bases. With V trimmed by 6 bases and J by 6 bases, 3 bases remained unmatched. Per germline, CDR1 MNHEY and CDR2 SVGAGI. The CDR3 spans 14 residues. The CDR3 sequence is CASRDRGRYEKLFF. The DNA for the CDR3 is TGTGCCAGCAGGGACAGGGGGCGATATGAAAAACTGTTTTTT.

This chain uses TRBV5-1 with TRBJ2-3; 10 bases line up with TRBD2. The CDR3 sequence is 17 residues long. Trimming took 4 bases from V and 0 from J; bases not matched to a gene: 8. Germline V gene sequence: CDR1 SGHRS, CDR2 YFSETQ. CDR3 sequence reads: CASSTGTSGTSTDTQYF. The CDR3 bases are TGCGCCAGCAGCACAGGAACTAGCGGGACTAGCACAGATACGCAGTATTTT.

The chain uses TRBV12-5 and TRBJ1-2, with 10 bases aligning to TRBD1. From germline, CDR1 is LGHNT and CDR2 FRNRAP. The CDR3 is 15 amino acids. V lost 5 bases and J lost 3; bases outside the gene matches: 6. The CDR3 DNA sequence: TGTGCTAGTGGTCCAAGACAGGGGGCCGACTATGGCTACACCTTC. This codes for CASGPRQGADYGYTF.

The J gene is TRBJ2-1, the V gene TRBV6-5; D is perhaps TRBD1 (7 bases). The CDR3 is 13 amino acids. Germline-derived CDR1 and CDR2 are MNHEY and SVGAGI. The V and J ends lost 7 bases and 7 bases respectively, with 14 bases between them. The CDR3 protein is CASNDPGGNEQFF. The CDR3 bases are TGTGCCAGCAACGACCCAGGGGGGAATGAGCAGTTCTTC.

The DNA for the CDR3 is TGCGCCAGCAGTTTACCGGGACAGGCCCTACAAGAGACCCAGTACTTC. It codes for CASSLPGQALQETQYF. V and J are TRBV5-1 and TRBJ2-5, with 8 bases lining up with TRBD1. Germline loops: CDR1 SGHRS, CDR2 YFSETQ. Trimming removed 5 bases from V and 2 bases from J; junction bases left unmatched: 11. The CDR3 covers 16 residues.

This chain links TRBV30 with TRBJ2-3; a weak D match, TRBD2 (7 bases). Trimming removed 2 bases at V and 0 bases at J, with 21 bases between. This CDR3 spans 18 amino acids. CDR1 and CDR2 (germline): GTSNPN, SVGIG (reference sequence). This CDR3 reads CAWSRGLAGASSTDTQYF. CDR3 DNA sequence: TGTGCCTGGAGTCGGGGGTTGGCGGGGGCATCTAGCACAGATACGCAGTATTTT.

V is TRBV6-6 and J is TRBJ1-5, with a possible D match to TRBD1 (5 bases). CDR1 MNHNY and CDR2 SVGAGI come from the germline V gene (reference sequence). The V gene lost 2 bases and the J gene lost 2 bases, with 13 bases spanning the gap. CDR3 length equals 16 residues. The CDR3 DNA reads TGTGCCAGCAGTTACGGTGGCCCCAGGGGCAATCAGCCCCAGCATTTT. Protein sequence: CASSYGGPRGNQPQHF.